Listed below are T cell receptor beta chains from one sample, sequenced in a study of CD8+CD57+ T cells in acquired aplastic anemia. TCRdb re-derived calls from the reads in MiXCR, one entry per CDR3 protein. This sample has about 150,000 distinct CDR3 sequences, with 40% to 55% found just once. Sequencing used sorted CD4+, CD8+, or CD8+CD57+ T cells (not recorded which) from PBMCs. The receptors here all came from a human donor with aplastic anemia. Each CDR3 is given with its conserved first and last residue. A D gene is named only where the DNA matches it firmly. Clone size is given for some rows only: seen once, a few or many times, or a class if the clone is expanded.

j_call | clone_size | v_call | d_call | cdr3_aa | cdr3_nt
TRBJ2-4 | many | TRBV11-2 | TRBD2 | CASSSTRLAGGKNIQYF | TGTGCCAGCAGCTCCACCCGACTGGCGGGGGGCAAAAACATTCAGTACTTC
TRBJ2-3 | many | TRBV7-3 | - | CASSANSIGDPTQYF | TGTGCCAGCAGCGCAAACTCAATAGGGGACCCTACGCAGTATTTT
TRBJ2-3 | many | TRBV7-2 | - | CASSFSPGQVDTQYF | TGTGCCAGCAGCTTTAGCCCTGGCCAGGTTGATACGCAGTATTTT
TRBJ1-2 | - | TRBV10-3 | TRBD1 | CASRNSGTGGGYTF | TGTGCCAGCAGAAACTCCGGGACAGGGGGAGGCTACACCTTC
TRBJ1-2 | many | TRBV2 | - | CASSVQGGGYTF | TGTGCCAGCAGTGTCCAGGGAGGTGGCTACACCTTC
TRBJ1-4 | - | TRBV2 | - | CASSESRSNEKLFF | TGTGCCAGCAGTGAATCGCGATCTAATGAAAAACTGTTTTTT
TRBJ1-2 | - | TRBV9 | - | CASSATENYGYTF | TGTGCCAGCAGCGCCACAGAAAACTATGGCTACACCTTC
TRBJ1-1 | once | TRBV19 | TRBD1 | CASSPGQGALGTEAFF | TGTGCCAGCAGTCCGGGACAGGGGGCGCTGGGGACTGAAGCTTTCTTT
TRBJ1-5 | once | TRBV19 | - | CASSLSQESNQPQHF | TGTGCCAGTAGCCTCTCACAGGAAAGCAATCAGCCCCAGCATTTT
TRBJ2-1 | once | TRBV7-8 | TRBD2 | CASSLPTGRRNEQFF | TGTGCCAGCAGCTTACCTACCGGGAGGCGGAATGAGCAGTTCTTC
TRBJ1-2 | - | TRBV9 | - | CASSGQGGNYGYTF | TGTGCCAGCAGCGGGCAAGGGGGAAACTATGGCTACACCTTC
TRBJ2-3 | few | TRBV7-3 | - | CASSPSTSTDTQYF | TGTGCCAGCAGCCCAAGTACTAGCACAGATACGCAGTATTTT
TRBJ1-4 | many | TRBV5-5 | - | CASSSRGSNEKLFF | TGTGCCAGCAGCTCGAGAGGGTCTAATGAAAAACTGTTTTTT
TRBJ2-7 | - | TRBV15 | TRBD1 | CATRRQGVGEQYF | TGTGCCACCAGAAGACAGGGCGTCGGCGAGCAGTACTTC
TRBJ1-5 | many | TRBV12-3/TRBV12-4 | TRBD1 | CASSFGGQTQPQHF | TGTGCCAGCAGTTTCGGGGGACAGACTCAGCCCCAGCATTTT
TRBJ1-5 | - | TRBV10-1 | TRBD1 | CASSELKGQGPNQPQHF | TGCGCCAGCAGTGAGTTAAAGGGACAGGGTCCCAATCAGCCCCAGCATTTT
TRBJ2-7 | - | TRBV7-2 | - | CASSLDIYEQYF | TGTGCCAGCAGCTTAGATATCTACGAGCAGTACTTC
TRBJ1-6 | - | TRBV2 | TRBD1 | CAGTNTRGENSPLHF | TGTGCCGGCACCAACACCAGGGGGGAAAATTCACCCCTCCACTTT
TRBJ1-5 | many | TRBV27 | - | CASSQGVIQPQHF | TGTGCCAGCAGTCAAGGGGTAATTCAGCCCCAGCATTTT
TRBJ2-1 | - | TRBV10-3 | TRBD2 | CAISELAGVEQFF | TGTGCCATCAGTGAACTAGCGGGAGTTGAGCAGTTCTTC
TRBJ1-1 | many | TRBV6-1 | - | CASSPTTGITEAFF | TGTGCCAGCAGCCCAACCACAGGGATAACTGAAGCTTTCTTT
TRBJ1-3 | - | TRBV6-2/TRBV6-3 | - | CASTSPGRSGNTIYF | TGTGCCAGCACTTCTCCGGGGCGCTCTGGAAACACCATATATTTT
TRBJ1-5 | many | TRBV12-3/TRBV12-4 | - | CASSLGGGEGQPQHF | TGTGCCAGCAGTTTAGGAGGGGGGGAAGGTCAGCCCCAGCATTTT
TRBJ1-3 | - | TRBV2 | TRBD1 | CASSLDRAVGNTIYF | TGTGCCAGCAGCCTAGACAGGGCTGTTGGAAACACCATATATTTT
TRBJ2-5 | many | TRBV3-1 | TRBD1 | CASRGQGVRETQYF | TGTGCCAGCAGAGGACAGGGGGTTCGAGAGACCCAGTACTTC
TRBJ1-1 | many | TRBV3-1 | - | CASSQGMVQGRTEAFF | TGTGCCAGCAGCCAAGGCATGGTTCAGGGTCGCACTGAAGCTTTCTTT
TRBJ2-7 | - | TRBV7-9 | TRBD1 | CASSAGQGIDEQYF | TGTGCCAGCAGCGCGGGACAGGGTATCGACGAGCAGTACTTC
TRBJ1-1 | many | TRBV7-2 | TRBD1 | CASSFRAQGGSTEAFF | TGTGCCAGCAGCTTTCGGGCACAGGGGGGAAGCACTGAAGCTTTCTTT
TRBJ1-2 | many | TRBV2 | - | CASSDAGGRGYGYTF | TGTGCCAGCAGTGACGCTGGGGGAAGAGGTTATGGCTACACCTTC
TRBJ2-5 | few | TRBV5-1 | - | CASSWGGPQETQYF | TGCGCCAGCAGCTGGGGGGGGCCGCAAGAGACCCAGTACTTC
TRBJ2-7 | many | TRBV20-1 | TRBD2 | CSATPSGGAYEQYF | TGCAGTGCAACTCCTAGCGGGGGAGCCTACGAGCAGTACTTC
TRBJ2-3 | many | TRBV5-4 | - | CASSPGADTDTQYF | TGTGCCAGCAGCCCCGGGGCCGACACAGATACGCAGTATTTT
TRBJ1-2 | few | TRBV7-9 | - | CASSSTVGGYTF | TGTGCCAGCAGCTCGACCGTGGGGGGCTACACCTTC
TRBJ1-1 | many | TRBV19 | - | CASSIEWNTEAFF | TGTGCCAGTAGTATAGAATGGAACACTGAAGCTTTCTTT
TRBJ1-1 | medium-sized | TRBV15 | TRBD1 | CATSRDGQGLNTEAFF | TGTGCCACCAGCAGAGACGGACAGGGTCTGAACACTGAAGCTTTCTTT
TRBJ2-7 | - | TRBV27 | - | CASSFPESSYEQYF | TGTGCCAGCAGTTTTCCCGAAAGCTCCTACGAGCAGTACTTC
TRBJ2-7 | many | TRBV5-1 | - | CASSLGDTRTYEQYF | TGCGCCAGCAGCTTGGGGGACACAAGAACCTACGAGCAGTACTTC
TRBJ1-2 | many | TRBV7-9 | - | CASSHSYGYTF | TGTGCCAGCAGCCATTCCTATGGCTACACCTTC
TRBJ2-5 | - | TRBV20-1 | TRBD1 | CSAPTGTGTQYF | TGCAGTGCTCCGACCGGGACAGGGACCCAGTACTTC
TRBJ1-6 | - | TRBV19 | - | CATSQDSPLHF | TGTGCCACTTCACAGGACTCACCCCTCCACTTT
TRBJ2-7 | - | TRBV2 | TRBD1 | CASSESGQGEYEQYF | TGTGCCAGCAGTGAATCGGGACAGGGGGAATACGAGCAGTACTTC
TRBJ2-2 | - | TRBV2 | - | CASTVSRDTGELFF | TGTGCCAGCACAGTAAGTAGGGACACCGGGGAGCTGTTTTTT
TRBJ1-6 | many | TRBV6-1 | TRBD1 | CASSRDRNSPLHF | TGTGCCAGCAGCCGGGACAGAAATTCACCCCTCCACTTT
TRBJ1-4 | - | TRBV2 | TRBD1 | CASRSGTAVEKLFF | TGTGCCAGCAGGTCCGGGACAGCGGTAGAAAAACTGTTTTTT